This entry describes one TCR beta chain. This specimen comes from a study of blood T cell repertoires in COVID-19. About the research overall: Researchers got acute and convalescent COVID-19 samples from the United States, Italy and Spain. Sources were T cells, B-cell-depleted T cells, or PBMCs; the material itself was cDNA or gDNA.

J was trimmed by 5 bases and V by 0 bases; bases with no gene match: 7. Germline CDR1 and CDR2: MNHNY and SVGAGI (reference sequence). The length of the CDR3 is 16 residues. Measured with immunoSEQ multiplex PCR; TCRdb has only the in-frame clones, and not every one. The table shows about 120,000 clones, with more than 75% occurring only once. The receptor was derived from a man aged 55 to 69 with acute or convalescent COVID-19. The sample taken for sequencing was peripheral blood. V usage is TRBV6-6 and J usage is TRBJ2-5; 9 bases line up with TRBD2. CDR3 sequence reads: CASSYSNRAGGETQYF. The CDR3 nucleotides are TGTGCCAGCAGTTACTCGAACAGGGCGGGGGGGGAGACCCAGTACTTC.